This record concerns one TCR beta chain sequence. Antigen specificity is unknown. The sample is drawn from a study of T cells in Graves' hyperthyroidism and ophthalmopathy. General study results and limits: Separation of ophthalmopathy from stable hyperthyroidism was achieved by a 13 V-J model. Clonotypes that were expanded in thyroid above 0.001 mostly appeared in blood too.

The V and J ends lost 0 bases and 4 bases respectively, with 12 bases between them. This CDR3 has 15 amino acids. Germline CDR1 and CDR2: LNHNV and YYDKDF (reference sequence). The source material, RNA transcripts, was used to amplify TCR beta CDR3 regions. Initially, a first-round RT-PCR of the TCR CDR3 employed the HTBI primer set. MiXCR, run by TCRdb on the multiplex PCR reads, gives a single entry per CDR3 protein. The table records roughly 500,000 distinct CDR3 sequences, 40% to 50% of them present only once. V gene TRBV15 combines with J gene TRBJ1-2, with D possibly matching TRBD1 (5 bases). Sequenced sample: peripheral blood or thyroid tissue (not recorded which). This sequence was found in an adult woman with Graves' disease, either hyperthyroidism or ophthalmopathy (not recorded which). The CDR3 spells CATSRDRQGPYGYTF. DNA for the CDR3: TGTGCCACCAGCAGAGATCGGCAGGGCCCCTATGGCTACACCTTC. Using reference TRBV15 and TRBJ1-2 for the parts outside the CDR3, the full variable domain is DAMVIQNPRYQVTQFGKPVTLSCSQTLNHNVMYWYQQKSSQAPKLLFHYYDKDFNNEADTPDNFQSRRPNTSFCFLDIRSPGLGDTAMYLCATSRDRQGPYGYTFGSGTRLTVV.